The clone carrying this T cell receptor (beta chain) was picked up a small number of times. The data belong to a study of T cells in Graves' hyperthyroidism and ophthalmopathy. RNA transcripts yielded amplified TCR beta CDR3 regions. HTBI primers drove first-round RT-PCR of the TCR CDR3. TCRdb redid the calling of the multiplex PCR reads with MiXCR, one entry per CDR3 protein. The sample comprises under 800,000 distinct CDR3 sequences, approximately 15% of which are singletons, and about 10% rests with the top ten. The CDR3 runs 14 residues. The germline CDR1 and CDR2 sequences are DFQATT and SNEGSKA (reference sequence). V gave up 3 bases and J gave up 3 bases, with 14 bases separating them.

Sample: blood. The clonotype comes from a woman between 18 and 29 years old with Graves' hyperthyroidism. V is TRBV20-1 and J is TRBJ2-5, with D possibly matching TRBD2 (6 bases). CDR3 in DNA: TGCAGTGCTAGCGGGAGAGAAACCAAAGAGACCCAGTACTTC. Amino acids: CSASGRETKETQYF.